This TCR beta chain was documented in a study of regulatory T cells in long-lasting Graves disease. In its sample, this clonotype was seen many times. Regarding time point: newly diagnosed GD, antithyroid drugs for less than 3 months. PBMCs provided the RNA from which the TCR library was made. Combining iRepertoire HTBI primers with Arm-PCR of CDR3 regions, the authors built TCR beta libraries. TCRdb recomputed calls from the multiplex PCR reads with MiXCR, one row per CDR3 protein. The data contain about 440,000 distinct CDR3 sequences, under 15% of them singletons. The same specimen was also included in a second study, on T cells in Graves' hyperthyroidism and ophthalmopathy. As that report states: The study defined stable Graves' hyperthyroidism as no ophthalmopathy progression within 18 months. A model built on 13 V-J features separated ophthalmopathy from stable hyperthyroidism.

The starting material was peripheral blood mononuclear cells (PBMCs), obtained at new diagnosis, from a patient treated with antithyroid drugs. The sequence was collected from a woman in her twenties or thirties with Graves disease.

The CDR3 protein is CSASMDRDSWDTQYF. Written as DNA, the CDR3 is TGCAGTGCTAGCATGGACAGGGATTCATGGGATACGCAGTATTTT. The chain employs TRBV20-1 and TRBJ2-3; 8 bases align to TRBD1. The CDR3 has 15 residues. CDR1 is DFQATT and CDR2 is SNEGSKA in the germline V gene (reference sequence). V was pared by 3 bases and J by 6 bases, with 11 bases of the junction left unmatched.